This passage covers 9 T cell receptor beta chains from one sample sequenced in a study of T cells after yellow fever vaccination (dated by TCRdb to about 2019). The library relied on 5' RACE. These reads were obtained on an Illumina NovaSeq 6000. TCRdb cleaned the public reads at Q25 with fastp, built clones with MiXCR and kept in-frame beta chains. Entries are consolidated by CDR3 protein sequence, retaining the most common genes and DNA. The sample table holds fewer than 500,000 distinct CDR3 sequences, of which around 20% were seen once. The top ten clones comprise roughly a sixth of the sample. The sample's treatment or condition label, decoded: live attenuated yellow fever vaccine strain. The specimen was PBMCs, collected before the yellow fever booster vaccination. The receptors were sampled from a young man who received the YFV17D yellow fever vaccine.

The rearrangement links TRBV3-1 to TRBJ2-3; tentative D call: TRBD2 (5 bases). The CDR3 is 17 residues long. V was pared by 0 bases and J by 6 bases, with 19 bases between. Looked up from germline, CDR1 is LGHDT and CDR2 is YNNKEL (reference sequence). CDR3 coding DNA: TGTGCCAGCAGCCAAGATAGTAGGCTAGCAATTCGGGATACGCAGTATTTT. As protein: CASSQDSRLAIRDTQYF.

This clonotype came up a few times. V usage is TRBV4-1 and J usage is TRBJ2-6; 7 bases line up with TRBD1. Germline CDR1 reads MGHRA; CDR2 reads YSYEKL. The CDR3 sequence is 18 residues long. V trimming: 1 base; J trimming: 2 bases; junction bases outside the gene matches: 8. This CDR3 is CASSQVGARGPGANVLTF. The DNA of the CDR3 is TGCGCCAGCAGCCAAGTAGGAGCGAGGGGGCCTGGGGCCAACGTCCTGACTTTC.

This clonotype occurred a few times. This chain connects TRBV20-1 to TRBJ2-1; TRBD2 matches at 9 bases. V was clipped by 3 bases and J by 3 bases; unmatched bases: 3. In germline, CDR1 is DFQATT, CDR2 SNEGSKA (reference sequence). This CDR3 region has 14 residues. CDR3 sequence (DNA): TGCAGTGCTAGTCTGACTAGCGGCTACAATGAGCAGTTCTTC. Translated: CSASLTSGYNEQFF.

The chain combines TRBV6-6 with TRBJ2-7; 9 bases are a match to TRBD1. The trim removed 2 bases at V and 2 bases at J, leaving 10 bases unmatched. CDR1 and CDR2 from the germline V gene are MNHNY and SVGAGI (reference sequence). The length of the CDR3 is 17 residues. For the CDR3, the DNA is TGTGCCAGCAGTTACCCCGCGGACAGGGGAGGAGCCTACGAGCAGTACTTC. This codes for CASSYPADRGGAYEQYF.

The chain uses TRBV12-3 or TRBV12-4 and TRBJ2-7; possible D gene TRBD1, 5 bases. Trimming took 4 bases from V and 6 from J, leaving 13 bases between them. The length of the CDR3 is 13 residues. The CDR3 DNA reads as TGTGCCAGCAGTTGGGCCCAGGGTCGCGAGCAGTACTTC. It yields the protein CASSWAQGREQYF.

CDR3 sequence (DNA): TGTGCCAGCAGTTACTATAGAACCGGGGAGCTGTTTTTT. This encodes CASSYYRTGELFF. The chain couples TRBV6-5 to TRBJ2-2; D remains ambiguous. Per germline, CDR1 MNHEY and CDR2 SVGAGI. The CDR3 runs to 13 residues. Deletions cut 1 base from V and 5 bases from J, with 5 bases between.

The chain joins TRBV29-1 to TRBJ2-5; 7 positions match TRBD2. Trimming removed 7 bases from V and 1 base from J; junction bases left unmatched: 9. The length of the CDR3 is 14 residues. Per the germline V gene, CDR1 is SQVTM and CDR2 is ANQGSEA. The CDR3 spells CSGFEGGGQETQYF. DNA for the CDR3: TGCAGCGGATTTGAAGGCGGGGGCCAAGAGACCCAGTACTTC.

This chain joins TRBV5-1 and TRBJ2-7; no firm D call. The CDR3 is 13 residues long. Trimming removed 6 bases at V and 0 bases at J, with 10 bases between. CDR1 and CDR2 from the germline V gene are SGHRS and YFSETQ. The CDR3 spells CASTKTGSYEQYF. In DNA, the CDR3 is TGCGCCAGCACCAAAACGGGCTCCTACGAGCAGTACTTC.

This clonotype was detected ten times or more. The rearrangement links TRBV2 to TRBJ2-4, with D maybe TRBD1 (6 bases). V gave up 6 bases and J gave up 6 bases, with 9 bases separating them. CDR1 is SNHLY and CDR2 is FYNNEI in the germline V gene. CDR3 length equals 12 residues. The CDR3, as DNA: TGTGCCAGCAGGGACAGTTTAAACATTCAGTACTTC. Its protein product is CASRDSLNIQYF.